One T cell receptor beta chain is described in this entry. The CDR3 totals 14 residues. The ends were cut back, 3 bases at V and 2 bases at J, with 9 bases in the middle. Germline lookup yields CDR1 KGHDR and CDR2 SFDVKD. Using immunoSEQ multiplex PCR, the repertoire was profiled, and TCRdb retains in-frame clones only, with some absent. Here the sample spans about 480,000 clones, 70% to 90% being singletons. This sample was taken from a study of blood T cell repertoires in COVID-19. Study background: COVID-19 samples from acute and convalescent phases originated in the United States, Italy and Spain. The analysed material was cDNA or gDNA that came from T cells, B-cell-depleted T cells, or PBMCs.

The study recruited people aged about 18 to 89 years across about 25 US areas. Sequenced: PBMCs or T cells enriched from blood (not recorded which). The TCR sequence derives from a woman aged 40 to 49 who had recovered from COVID-19. The chain joins TRBV24-1 to TRBJ2-5, with D possibly being TRBD2 (6 bases). Here the CDR3 reads CATSDAGPQETQYF. The CDR3, as DNA: TGTGCCACCAGTGATGCGGGACCTCAAGAGACCCAGTACTTC.